These T cell receptor beta chains were read from a single sample in a study of shared clonotypes between healthy human individuals. Generated by immunoSEQ multiplex PCR, the TCRdb table keeps only in-frame clones and is missing some. Of 2 million to 2.5 million clones listed, approximately 94% are singletons. Sequenced sample: naive CD8+ T cells from PBMCs. These receptors came from a young man in good health. Some clones in this sample may be carry-over from other donors' samples. Each CDR3 is given with its conserved first and last residue. A D gene is named only where the DNA matches it firmly. The listing skips clone size in some rows; elsewhere it reads once, few, many or a size class.

D: NA; size: NA; J: TRBJ2-7; V: TRBV7-9; DNA: TGTGCCAGCAGCTTGAGGGGCTACGAGCAGTACTTC; CDR3: CASSLRGYEQYF
D: TRBD1; size: NA; J: TRBJ2-7; V: TRBV4-3; DNA: TGCGCCAGCAGCCAAGGAGGGTCGGGACAGGCCTACGAGCAGTACTTC; CDR3: CASSQGGSGQAYEQYF
D: NA; size: NA; J: TRBJ2-5; V: TRBV7-8; DNA: TGTGCCAGCAGCCTACGTTACCAAGAGACCCAGTACTTC; CDR3: CASSLRYQETQYF
D: NA; size: NA; J: TRBJ1-4; V: TRBV27; DNA: TGTGCCAGCAGTTTAACGACTTCGGGGATTGATTTGGAAAAACTGTTTTTT; CDR3: CASSLTTSGIDLEKLFF
D: NA; size: NA; J: TRBJ2-3; V: TRBV28; DNA: TGTGCCAGCGGCAGAGGTGGTACGCAGTATTTT; CDR3: CASGRGGTQYF
D: TRBD2; size: NA; J: TRBJ2-3; V: TRBV27; DNA: TGTGCCAGCAGACTACTAGCGGGGCTCACAGATACGCAGTATTTT; CDR3: CASRLLAGLTDTQYF
D: NA; size: NA; J: TRBJ2-3; V: TRBV13; DNA: TGTGCCAGCAGCCGGGGGACGGAGACGCAGTATTTT; CDR3: CASSRGTETQYF
D: TRBD2; size: NA; J: TRBJ2-1; V: TRBV13; DNA: TGTGCCAGCGTAGGGAGGGCCTTAAACAATGAGCAGTTCTTC; CDR3: CASVGRALNNEQFF
D: NA; size: NA; J: TRBJ2-3; V: TRBV9; DNA: TGTGCCAGGTGCCAGAGCACAGATACGCAGTATTTT; CDR3: CARCQSTDTQYF
D: NA; size: NA; J: TRBJ2-7; V: TRBV28; DNA: TGTGCCAGCAGTCCCGGACAAATTATAGTCTACGAGCAGTACTTC; CDR3: CASSPGQIIVYEQYF
D: TRBD2; size: NA; J: TRBJ2-5; V: TRBV28; DNA: TGTGCCAGCCGACTAGCGGGATACGGGGAGACCCAGTACTTC; CDR3: CASRLAGYGETQYF
D: NA; size: NA; J: TRBJ1-5; V: TRBV11-3; DNA: TGTGCCAGCAGCTTAGATCCGAGAGGTCTTAGCAATCAGCCCCAGCATTTT; CDR3: CASSLDPRGLSNQPQHF
D: TRBD2; size: NA; J: TRBJ2-3; V: TRBV9; DNA: TGTGCCAGCAGCGTAGCGGATAGCGGGGCTGGAGATACGCAGTATTTT; CDR3: CASSVADSGAGDTQYF
D: NA; size: NA; J: TRBJ1-5; V: TRBV15; DNA: TGTGCCACCAACCCCTCAGGCCTTCATCAGCCCCAGCATTTT; CDR3: CATNPSGLHQPQHF
D: TRBD1; size: NA; J: TRBJ2-3; V: TRBV29-1; DNA: TGCAGCGCCCCGGGACAGGGGACAGATACGCAGTATTTT; CDR3: CSAPGQGTDTQYF
D: TRBD1; size: NA; J: TRBJ1-5; V: TRBV9; DNA: TGTGCCAGCAGCGTCGGACAGGGACAGCCCCAGCATTTT; CDR3: CASSVGQGQPQHF
D: TRBD1; size: NA; J: TRBJ2-3; V: TRBV2; DNA: TGTGCCAGCGAAGTGGGACAGGGCTCGGGTGATACGCAGTATTTT; CDR3: CASEVGQGSGDTQYF
D: NA; size: NA; J: TRBJ1-2; V: TRBV9; DNA: TGTGCCAGCAGCGTAGCCGCGGGTCCCAAGGAAAGCGGCTACACCTTC; CDR3: CASSVAAGPKESGYTF
D: TRBD1; size: few; J: TRBJ1-2; V: TRBV5-1; DNA: TGCGCCAGCAGCCTTTATTCCGGGACAGAGGATGGCTACACCTTC; CDR3: CASSLYSGTEDGYTF
D: NA; size: NA; J: TRBJ2-2; V: TRBV6-5; DNA: TGTGCCAGCAGTGGCGGGACTTCGAACACCGGGGAGCTGTTTTTT; CDR3: CASSGGTSNTGELFF
D: NA; size: NA; J: TRBJ2-3; V: TRBV28; DNA: TGTGCCAGCAGTCTTTTACGGACAGATACGCAGTATTTT; CDR3: CASSLLRTDTQYF
D: NA; size: NA; J: TRBJ2-1; V: TRBV5-1; DNA: TGCGCCAGCAGCCCACTCTTTGGTCCTGGCTACGGGACTCGCCACAATGAGCAGTTCTTC; CDR3: CASSPLFGPGYGTRHNEQFF
D: NA; size: NA; J: TRBJ1-1; V: TRBV28; DNA: TGTGCCAGCAGGCAAACAACGAACACTGAAGCTTTCTTT; CDR3: CASRQTTNTEAFF
D: NA; size: once; J: TRBJ1-4; V: TRBV14; DNA: TGTGCCAGCAGCCAAAGAACAGGGCACGGCGAAAAACTGTTTTTT; CDR3: CASSQRTGHGEKLFF
D: TRBD2; size: once; J: TRBJ2-1; V: TRBV10-3; DNA: TGTGCCATGAAGACTAGCGGGATGGTTAATGAGCAGTTCTTC; CDR3: CAMKTSGMVNEQFF
D: TRBD1; size: NA; J: TRBJ2-7; V: TRBV16; DNA: TGTGCCAGCAGCCCCACGGACAGGAATGACGAGCAGTACTTC; CDR3: CASSPTDRNDEQYF
D: NA; size: NA; J: TRBJ2-3; V: TRBV10-2; DNA: TGCGCCAGCAGGTGGCCCAGCGGGAGCACAGATACGCAGTATTTT; CDR3: CASRWPSGSTDTQYF
D: TRBD2; size: NA; J: TRBJ2-1; V: TRBV7-8; DNA: TGTGCCAGCAGCCCTTCCCGACTAGCACAAACCCGCAATGAGCAGTTCTTC; CDR3: CASSPSRLAQTRNEQFF
D: NA; size: NA; J: TRBJ2-3; V: TRBV7-6; DNA: TGTGCCAGCAGCCCGCGGACCGGGCCAGGCACAGATACGCAGTATTTT; CDR3: CASSPRTGPGTDTQYF
D: NA; size: NA; J: TRBJ2-7; V: TRBV18; DNA: TGTGCCAGCTCACCACCGGGGGAGGGACAGGAGCTAGAAACCTACGAGCAGTACTTC; CDR3: CASSPPGEGQELETYEQYF
D: NA; size: NA; J: TRBJ2-3; V: TRBV18; DNA: TGTGCCAGCTCACAGAGACTAGTCCCAACCACAGATACGCAGTATTTT; CDR3: CASSQRLVPTTDTQYF
D: TRBD2; size: few; J: TRBJ2-1; V: TRBV11-2; DNA: TGTGCCAGCAGCTCCTATAACAGCGGGAGGGTCCCCAATGAGCAGTTCTTC; CDR3: CASSSYNSGRVPNEQFF
D: NA; size: NA; J: TRBJ1-1; V: TRBV28; DNA: TGTGCCAGCAGTTTTAAGGGGTACACTGAAGCTTTCTTT; CDR3: CASSFKGYTEAFF
D: TRBD2; size: NA; J: TRBJ2-7; V: TRBV7-8; DNA: TGTGCCAGCAGCTTAACTAGCGGGAGTGAAGTCTACGAGCAGTACTTC; CDR3: CASSLTSGSEVYEQYF
D: NA; size: NA; J: TRBJ2-2; V: TRBV28; DNA: TGTGCCAGCAGTTATGGGACATCCAACACCGGGGAGCTGTTTTTT; CDR3: CASSYGTSNTGELFF
D: NA; size: NA; J: TRBJ2-1; V: TRBV5-1; DNA: TGCGCCAGCAGCCTCAGGTTAAGCTACAATGAGCAGTTCTTC; CDR3: CASSLRLSYNEQFF
D: TRBD2; size: NA; J: TRBJ2-5; V: TRBV6-1; DNA: TGTGCCAGCAGTGAAATTTGGAGCGGGAGGATCGAGACCCAGTACTTC; CDR3: CASSEIWSGRIETQYF
D: TRBD1; size: NA; J: TRBJ1-1; V: TRBV6-5; DNA: TGTGCCAGCAGTTACAAGACAGGGTTCGACACTGAAGCTTTCTTT; CDR3: CASSYKTGFDTEAFF
D: NA; size: NA; J: TRBJ2-7; V: TRBV19; DNA: TGTGCCAGTAGTACTCGGACATTTACCTACGAGCAGTACTTC; CDR3: CASSTRTFTYEQYF
D: TRBD1; size: NA; J: TRBJ2-1; V: TRBV6-4; DNA: TGTGCCAGCAGTGACTCCAGACAGGGCGAGCAGTTCTTC; CDR3: CASSDSRQGEQFF
D: NA; size: NA; J: TRBJ1-1; V: TRBV9; DNA: TGTGCCAGCAGCATTCAGACAGGCACTGAAGCTTTCTTT; CDR3: CASSIQTGTEAFF
D: NA; size: once; J: TRBJ2-1; V: TRBV7-9; DNA: TGTGCCAGCAGCCCCTTCCTGGTGACACGGGAGCAGTTCTTC; CDR3: CASSPFLVTREQFF
D: TRBD1; size: NA; J: TRBJ2-7; V: TRBV11-2; DNA: TGTGCCAGCAGCCCGGACAGGCTTTACGAGCAGTACTTC; CDR3: CASSPDRLYEQYF
D: TRBD2; size: NA; J: TRBJ2-7; V: TRBV29-1; DNA: TGCAGCGTTCTGGGCGGCGGGAGGGGAATCTACGAGCAGTACTTC; CDR3: CSVLGGGRGIYEQYF
D: TRBD1; size: NA; J: TRBJ2-4; V: TRBV13; DNA: TGTGCCAGCAGCTTAGATGAGGGACAGGGGGGCCGGCTAGCCAAAAACATTCAGTACTTC; CDR3: CASSLDEGQGGRLAKNIQYF
D: NA; size: once; J: TRBJ2-7; V: TRBV5-5; DNA: TGTGCCAGCAGCTTGAGCAGGGTCTACGACGAGCAGTACTTC; CDR3: CASSLSRVYDEQYF
D: TRBD1; size: NA; J: TRBJ2-7; V: TRBV6-1; DNA: TGTGCCAGCAGTGAGAATTTAGTTGACAGGGGGCGAAGGACCTACGAGCAGTACTTC; CDR3: CASSENLVDRGRRTYEQYF
D: TRBD2; size: NA; J: TRBJ2-7; V: TRBV2; DNA: TGTGCCAGCAGAAGACTAGCGGGAGTCTACGAGCAGTACTTC; CDR3: CASRRLAGVYEQYF
D: TRBD2; size: NA; J: TRBJ2-5; V: TRBV27; DNA: TGTGCCAGCAGTTTATTGTCGCCGGGGGGGACCGACCAAGAGACCCAGTACTTC; CDR3: CASSLLSPGGTDQETQYF
D: NA; size: NA; J: TRBJ2-5; V: TRBV2; DNA: TGTGCCAGCAGTGAAGCACCGGGCAGGGAAGAGACCCAGTACTTC; CDR3: CASSEAPGREETQYF
D: NA; size: NA; J: TRBJ2-5; V: TRBV6-5; DNA: TGTGCCAGCAGTTTTTCCCTAGCCGCCCAAGAGACCCAGTACTTC; CDR3: CASSFSLAAQETQYF
D: TRBD1; size: NA; J: TRBJ2-1; V: TRBV6-1; DNA: TGTGCCAGCAGGACAGGGGATAATGAGCAGTTCTTC; CDR3: CASRTGDNEQFF
D: NA; size: NA; J: TRBJ1-5; V: TRBV23-1; DNA: TGCGCCAGCAGTCATGGGGATGAGAGGGGCAATCAGCCCCAGCATTTT; CDR3: CASSHGDERGNQPQHF
D: NA; size: NA; J: TRBJ2-7; V: TRBV2; DNA: TGTGCCAGCATTGGATTGAGCGCAAAGACACCCTACGAGCAGTACTTC; CDR3: CASIGLSAKTPYEQYF
D: NA; size: NA; J: TRBJ2-7; V: TRBV5-1; DNA: TGCGCCAGCAGCTTGGTTGGAAACACCTACGAGCAGTACTTC; CDR3: CASSLVGNTYEQYF